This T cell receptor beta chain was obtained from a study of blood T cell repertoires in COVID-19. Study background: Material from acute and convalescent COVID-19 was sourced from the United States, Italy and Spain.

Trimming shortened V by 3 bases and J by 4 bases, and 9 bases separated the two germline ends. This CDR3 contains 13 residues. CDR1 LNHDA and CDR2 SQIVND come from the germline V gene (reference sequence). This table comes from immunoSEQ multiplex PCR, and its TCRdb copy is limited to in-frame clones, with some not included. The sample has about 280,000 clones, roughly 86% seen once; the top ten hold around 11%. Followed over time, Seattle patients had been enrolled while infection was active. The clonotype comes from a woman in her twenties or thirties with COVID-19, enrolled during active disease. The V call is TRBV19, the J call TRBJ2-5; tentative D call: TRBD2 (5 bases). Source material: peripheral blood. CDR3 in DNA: TGTGCCAGTAGTATGCTGGCGGGAGAGACCCAGTACTTC. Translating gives CASSMLAGETQYF.